The rows below give T cell receptor beta chains drawn from one sample of a study of OX40 agonist ivuxolimab in advanced cancers. This table comes from immunoSEQ multiplex PCR, and its TCRdb copy is limited to in-frame clones, with some not included. The data contain 65,000 to 75,000 clones, roughly 88% of them singletons. Source: CD4+ or CD8+ T cells sorted from blood, taken in a trial of the OX40 agonist ivuxolimab. These TCRs come from an adult with an advanced solid tumor such as melanoma, head and neck, liver or kidney cancer. CDR3s include the opening cysteine and the closing phenylalanine or tryptophan. The D gene is left open where the match is weak. Some rows have no size entry. The others give once, few or many, or a class for an expanded clone.

J,V,D,size,CDR3,DNA
TRBJ2-2,TRBV5-4,.,.,CASSFSVGAETGELFF,TGTGCCAGCAGCTTCTCTGTGGGGGCTGAGACCGGGGAGCTGTTTTTT
TRBJ2-7,TRBV27,.,.,CASMKGDYSYEQYF,TGTGCCAGCATGAAGGGGGACTATTCCTACGAGCAGTACTTC
TRBJ2-2,TRBV19,.,.,CASSIAGGDTGELFF,TGTGCCAGTAGTATAGCTGGGGGCGACACCGGGGAGCTGTTTTTT
TRBJ2-4,TRBV19,.,.,CASRGGGAGKNIQYF,TGTGCCAGTAGGGGAGGGGGCGCGGGCAAAAACATTCAGTACTTC
TRBJ1-6,TRBV27,.,.,CASSLATYNSPLHF,TGTGCCAGTTCGTTGGCTACCTATAATTCACCCCTCCACTTT
TRBJ2-2,TRBV4-1,.,.,CASRPSGGRANTGELFF,TGCGCCAGCAGACCTTCCGGGGGGCGAGCGAACACCGGGGAGCTGTTTTTT
TRBJ2-7,TRBV11-2,TRBD2,few,CASSQGLGVKEQYF,TGTGCCAGCAGCCAGGGACTAGGGGTAAAAGAGCAGTACTTC
TRBJ1-5,TRBV28,.,.,CASSLLGGNGQPQHF,TGTGCCAGCAGTCTCCTCGGGGGCAATGGTCAGCCCCAGCATTTT
TRBJ1-6,TRBV7-3,TRBD1,.,CASSQRDRGNSPLHF,TGTGCCAGCAGCCAGAGGGACAGGGGTAATTCACCCCTCCACTTT
TRBJ2-5,TRBV27,.,.,CAAGTSRGTQYF,TGTGCCGCGGGGACCTCACGAGGGACCCAGTACTTC
TRBJ1-1,TRBV28,.,.,CASKAFQAFF,TGTGCCAGCAAAGCCTTTCAAGCTTTCTTT
TRBJ1-5,TRBV2,.,.,CASTGFFNQPQHF,TGTGCCAGCACGGGATTTTTCAATCAGCCCCAGCATTTT
TRBJ2-7,TRBV28,.,.,CASSLSGEQYF,TGTGCCAGCAGTTTGTCAGGGGAGCAGTACTTC
TRBJ2-7,TRBV4-1,TRBD2,.,CASSQDSLTGLVWSGTYEQYF,TGCGCCAGCAGCCAAGATAGTTTGACGGGACTAGTCTGGAGTGGGACCTACGAGCAGTACTTC
TRBJ2-1,TRBV11-2,TRBD2,few,CASSLDTSGRLFF,TGTGCCAGCAGCTTAGATACTAGCGGGAGACTGTTCTTC
TRBJ1-2,TRBV5-1,.,once,CASSLAGEYYGYTF,TGCGCCAGCAGCTTGGCAGGGGAATACTATGGCTACACCTTC
TRBJ2-1,TRBV5-1,TRBD2,.,CASSLGSGSSNEQFF,TGCGCCAGCAGCTTGGGGAGCGGGAGCTCCAATGAGCAGTTCTTC
TRBJ1-6,TRBV28,.,.,CASSPTLRGSPLHF,TGTGCCAGCAGCCCGACCCTACGAGGTTCACCCCTCCACTTT
TRBJ1-5,TRBV19,.,.,CASSVQVYNQPQHF,TGTGCCAGTAGTGTGCAGGTATACAATCAGCCCCAGCATTTT
TRBJ1-1,TRBV2,.,.,CASSTSANTEAFF,TGTGCCAGCAGTACATCCGCGAACACTGAAGCTTTCTTT
TRBJ2-7,TRBV28,TRBD2,.,CASVQAGGEQYF,TGTGCCAGCGTGCAAGCGGGAGGTGAGCAGTACTTC
TRBJ2-2,TRBV5-1,TRBD2,.,CASNLAGGTGELFF,TGCGCCAGCAACCTAGCGGGAGGCACCGGGGAGCTGTTTTTT
TRBJ1-5,TRBV6-1,TRBD1,.,CASSLRQGDQPQHF,TGTGCCAGCAGCCTTCGACAGGGAGATCAGCCCCAGCATTTT
TRBJ2-7,TRBV18,TRBD1,.,CASSPTGGIGEQYF,TGTGCCAGCTCACCGACAGGGGGAATTGGCGAGCAGTACTTC
TRBJ2-1,TRBV18,TRBD1,.,CASSPWTGQRAEQFF,TGTGCCAGCTCACCCTGGACAGGGCAACGGGCTGAGCAGTTCTTC
TRBJ2-3,TRBV29-1,.,.,CSVELRQNTDTQYF,TGCAGCGTTGAACTAAGGCAGAACACAGATACGCAGTATTTT
TRBJ2-7,TRBV18,.,.,CASSLGPTPYEQYF,TGTGCCAGCTCACTCGGACCTACTCCCTACGAGCAGTACTTC
TRBJ1-3,TRBV7-9,.,.,CASRSNRQVSSNTIYF,TGTGCCAGCAGATCAAACCGACAAGTCTCCTCAAACACCATATATTTT
TRBJ1-1,TRBV27,TRBD1,.,CASRTGTENTEAFF,TGTGCCAGCAGAACTGGGACAGAGAACACTGAAGCTTTCTTT
TRBJ2-2,TRBV6-1,.,.,CASSEQGITGELFF,TGTGCCAGCAGTGAACAGGGAATCACCGGGGAGCTGTTTTTT
TRBJ2-5,TRBV7-8,.,.,CASSFNRETQYF,TGTGCCAGCAGCTTCAACCGAGAGACCCAGTACTTC
TRBJ2-5,TRBV6-1,.,.,CASSERGETQYF,TGTGCCAGCAGTGAAAGGGGAGAGACCCAGTACTTC
TRBJ2-4,TRBV7-9,TRBD1,.,CASSSTGQGARKNIQYF,TGTGCCAGCAGCTCCACTGGACAGGGCGCACGGAAAAACATTCAGTACTTC
TRBJ1-5,TRBV4-1,TRBD1,.,CASSQVGTGKGHQPQHF,TGCGCCAGCAGCCAAGTCGGGACAGGGAAGGGCCATCAGCCCCAGCATTTT
TRBJ2-5,TRBV23-1,TRBD2,.,CASGRTSGSWETQYF,TGCGCCAGCGGTAGGACTAGCGGGAGTTGGGAGACCCAGTACTTC
TRBJ2-1,TRBV30,.,.,CAWRVVIEQFF,TGTGCCTGGAGGGTTGTTATTGAGCAGTTCTTC
TRBJ1-5,TRBV28,TRBD1,.,CASFGAIYRTGDIYQPQHF,TGTGCCAGCTTCGGGGCAATATATAGGACAGGGGACATTTATCAGCCCCAGCATTTT
TRBJ2-1,TRBV28,TRBD1,.,CASKPGQGRINEQFF,TGTGCCAGCAAACCGGGACAGGGGAGAATCAATGAGCAGTTCTTC
TRBJ2-3,TRBV7-2,.,.,CASSPSYTDTQYF,TGTGCCAGCAGCCCCAGTTACACAGATACGCAGTATTTT
TRBJ2-2,TRBV30,TRBD1,.,CAWGTLDRGRTGELFF,TGTGCCTGGGGAACCCTGGACAGGGGGCGAACCGGGGAGCTGTTTTTT
TRBJ1-4,TRBV5-1,.,.,CASSLDPGVFREKLFF,TGCGCCAGCAGCTTGGATCCAGGGGTTTTCCGCGAAAAACTGTTTTTT
TRBJ1-2,TRBV11-2,.,.,CASSLDNPGSGYTF,TGTGCCAGCAGCTTAGATAACCCGGGTAGCGGCTACACCTTC
TRBJ2-1,TRBV19,TRBD2,.,CASSLSTSGRAYNEQFF,TGTGCCAGTAGTTTGTCCACTAGCGGGAGAGCGTACAATGAGCAGTTCTTC
TRBJ2-7,TRBV15,.,.,CATSRVLTDEQYF,TGTGCCACCAGCAGAGTACTCACGGACGAGCAGTACTTC
TRBJ1-5,TRBV4-2,.,.,CASSQANQPQHF,TGTGCCAGCAGCCAAGCTAATCAGCCCCAGCATTTT
TRBJ2-1,TRBV6-5,TRBD1,.,CASRPRTGGKNEQFF,TGTGCCAGCAGACCAAGGACAGGGGGAAAGAATGAGCAGTTCTTC
TRBJ2-4,TRBV7-3,TRBD1,.,CASSRTGQGAVQYF,TGTGCCAGCAGCCGCACCGGACAGGGTGCTGTTCAGTACTTC
TRBJ2-3,TRBV5-1,.,.,CASSLQGTGGDTQYF,TGCGCCAGCAGCTTGCAAGGGACCGGTGGAGATACGCAGTATTTT
TRBJ2-5,TRBV19,TRBD2,.,CASSVQTSKTETQYF,TGTGCCAGTAGTGTACAGACTAGCAAAACAGAGACCCAGTACTTC
TRBJ2-2,TRBV7-3,.,.,CASSLTRTSGELFF,TGTGCCAGCAGCTTAACTAGGACATCAGGGGAGCTGTTTTTT
TRBJ2-1,TRBV7-3,.,.,CASSSYGTYNEQFF,TGTGCCAGCAGCTCGTACGGGACATACAATGAGCAGTTCTTC
TRBJ2-7,TRBV10-1,.,once,CASNIAAPGGETTGLDEQYF,TGCGCCAGCAACATTGCAGCCCCTGGGGGAGAGACGACAGGACTAGACGAGCAGTACTTC
TRBJ2-5,TRBV4-1,.,.,CASSRAEQETQYF,TGCGCCAGCAGCCGGGCGGAACAAGAGACCCAGTACTTC